This paragraph reports one TCR beta chain. J was trimmed by 2 bases and V by 1 base; bases with no gene match: 7. The CDR3 totals 16 residues. From germline, CDR1 is MGHRA and CDR2 YSYEKL. Clones were sequenced by immunoSEQ multiplex PCR, and TCRdb holds only the in-frame ones, with some missing. The table records 30,000 to 40,000 clones, about 91% of them present only once. These data belong to a study of regulatory and conventional T cells in RAG deficiency. The sample was also reused in another study, on regulatory T cells. This second study notes: Primers: 52 TRBV forward and 13 TRBJ reverse.

The origin of this receptor is a human donor in good health. V usage is TRBV4-1 and J usage is TRBJ2-7, with TRBD1 matching over 8 bases. Sample: CD8+ T cells sorted from blood. The CDR3 nucleotides read TGCGCCAGCAGCCAAGCTATGACAGGGGTACCCTACGAGCAGTACTTC. This translates into CASSQAMTGVPYEQYF.